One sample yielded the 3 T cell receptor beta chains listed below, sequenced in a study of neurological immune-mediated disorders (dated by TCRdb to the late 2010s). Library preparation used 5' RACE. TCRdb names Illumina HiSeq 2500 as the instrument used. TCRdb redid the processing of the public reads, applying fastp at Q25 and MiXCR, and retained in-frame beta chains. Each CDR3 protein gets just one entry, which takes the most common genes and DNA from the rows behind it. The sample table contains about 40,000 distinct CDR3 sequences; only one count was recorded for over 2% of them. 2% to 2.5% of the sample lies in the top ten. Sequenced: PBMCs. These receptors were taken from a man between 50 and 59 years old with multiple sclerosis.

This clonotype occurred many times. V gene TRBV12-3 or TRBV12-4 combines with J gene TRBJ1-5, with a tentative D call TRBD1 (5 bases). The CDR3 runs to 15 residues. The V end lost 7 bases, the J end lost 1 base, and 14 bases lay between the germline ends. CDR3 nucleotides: TGTGCCAGCACCCACGGGGAGGGGAGCAATCAGCCCCAGCATTTT. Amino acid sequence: CASTHGEGSNQPQHF.

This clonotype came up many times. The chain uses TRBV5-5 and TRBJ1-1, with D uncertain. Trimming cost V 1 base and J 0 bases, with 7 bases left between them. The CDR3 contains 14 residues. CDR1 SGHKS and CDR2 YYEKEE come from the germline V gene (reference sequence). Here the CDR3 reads CASSLYGLNTEAFF. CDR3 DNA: TGTGCCAGCAGCTTGTACGGCTTGAACACTGAAGCTTTCTTT.

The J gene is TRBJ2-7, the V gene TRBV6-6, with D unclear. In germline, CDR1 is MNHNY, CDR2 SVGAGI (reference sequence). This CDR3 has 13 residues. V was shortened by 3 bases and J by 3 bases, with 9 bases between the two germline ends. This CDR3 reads CASSYPTNYEQYF. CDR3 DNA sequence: TGTGCCAGCAGTTATCCTACAAACTACGAGCAGTACTTC.